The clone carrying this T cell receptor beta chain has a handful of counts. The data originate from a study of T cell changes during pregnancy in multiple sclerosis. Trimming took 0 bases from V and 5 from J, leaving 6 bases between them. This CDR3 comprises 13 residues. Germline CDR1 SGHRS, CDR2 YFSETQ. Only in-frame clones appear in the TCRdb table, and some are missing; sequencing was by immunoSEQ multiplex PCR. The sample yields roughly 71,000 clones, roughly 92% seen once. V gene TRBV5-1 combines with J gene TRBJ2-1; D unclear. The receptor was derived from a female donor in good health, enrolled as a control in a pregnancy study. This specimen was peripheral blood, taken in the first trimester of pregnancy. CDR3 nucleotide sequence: TGCGCCAGCAGCTTGGACGGTAACAATGAGCAGTTCTTC. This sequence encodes CASSLDGNNEQFF.